This T cell receptor (beta chain) appears in the sequencing data of a study of beta chain features in type 1 diabetes (dated 2018 in TCRdb). For context, the study as a whole: No differences in mean age, gender distribution, total cell number or subset yield were found between patients and healthy donors. Regulatory and stem cell-like memory subsets were obtained from only 8 patients and roughly eight healthy donors, while naive and central memory subsets were obtained from all 28 donors. The study compared the TCRB repertoires of sorted circulating CD4+ T cell subsets in recently diagnosed type 1 diabetes patients with those in matched healthy donors. A total of around 100 million sorted cells were examined across all samples, and RNA yield correlated strongly with the number of cells per subset.

As regards this clone: Its antigen remains unidentified. Base qualities are missing; no much larger clone stands one base away.

A single peripheral blood draw of 90 to 150 mL on average was collected from each donor into heparinised tubes. A BD FACSAria II was used to sort naive, central memory, regulatory and stem cell-like memory CD4+ T cells with a panel that included CD45RO, CCR7, CD25, CD127, CD95 and CD27. All sorted populations exceeded 95% purity. PBMCs were isolated immediately by Lymphoprep density gradient centrifugation and stained directly without culture. So that batch effects would be minimized, each experiment stained and sorted samples in pairs, pairing one healthy donor with one patient. The CDR3 sequence holds 15 residues, the cysteine and phenylalanine included. Only the CDR3 part of the read is kept: 45 bases, read in frame from the first base. CDR1 and CDR2 (SGHRS, YFSETQ) derive from the germline V gene. The junction shows trimming of 0 bases on V and 3 bases on J, plus 12 bases between the germline ends.

Summary of the overall study and its limitations: Because cDNA was sequenced instead of genomic DNA, highly expressing activated cells could be over-represented, though the groups showed no difference in activation or CD3 levels. PCR may preferentially amplify shorter templates, but because patient and control samples were amplified and corrected together, any resulting skew would affect both groups equally. At VDJ recombination sites, patients with type 1 diabetes made fewer insertions and deleted more nucleotides, a pattern implying thymic rearrangement abnormalities. Because small numbers of individuals were included in the HLA sub-analyses, any influence of HLA type on TCRB rearrangement was left unresolved. Naive, central memory and regulatory TCRB repertoires appeared more similar among patients than among healthy donors. Type 1 diabetes patients showed a moderate but significant shortening of TCRB CDR3 length in all four CD4+ subsets.

The High Capacity cDNA Reverse Transcription Kit was used to reverse transcribe all of the isolated RNA, meaning that expressed TCRB transcripts were what got sequenced. Naive, central memory and regulatory T cell samples underwent deep immunoSEQ sequencing, averaging approximately 3.5 million total reads per sample. Sorted cells were lysed in RLT buffer and RNA was extracted with DNase-treated RNeasy Micro or Mini kits, depending on cell number. Each cell subset was processed separately to prevent cross-contamination, with patient and healthy donor samples processed together. The immunoSEQ multiplex PCR was used to amplify TCRB sequences from cDNA, generating 87-bp fragments that spanned the CDR3 region. Sequencing of the amplicons was done on the Illumina HiSeq platform. Concerning the study's data processing: PCR bias was computationally corrected using synthetic template baselines, reads within Hamming distance 2 were collapsed, and singletons that could not be merged were discarded. By aligning reads against IMGT, V, D and J genes, CDR3 length, and insertions or deletions at six rearrangement sites were assigned. Within each subset, clonotype counts were normalized to sorted cell number, and only after that were true diversity and Gini coefficients computed with the tcR R package. The overlap coefficient, calculated on TCRB nucleotide sequences, was used to measure repertoire sharing. As a proxy for the pre-selection repertoire, out-of-frame TCRB sequences from naive cells were analyzed. This immuneACCESS table, as held by TCRdb, lists in-frame sequences with V and J called but not all clones. Of the missing ones, under half trace to an unresolved V gene in checked studies; the others have no known cause. V and J calls and clone size follow that table, whereas D and trimming were derived from the DNA. The sample table contains nearly 700,000 clones; only one count was recorded for roughly 12% of them. The ten most abundant clones make up about 0.02% of the sample.

Sequencing input: naive CD4+ T cells from blood. This specimen's cell subset or site label, per the study, means: true naive CD4+ T cells. The V and J segments used are TRBV5-1 and TRBJ1-2, with TRBD1 perhaps the D gene, on 5 matching bases. The TCR was taken from a man younger than 35 with type 1 diabetes. The CDR3 protein is CASSLAAGLDYGYTF. The nucleotide sequence is TGCGCCAGCAGCTTGGCCGCAGGGTTGGACTATGGCTACACCTTC.